The 3 T cell receptor beta chains given below trace back to one sample, sequenced in a study of T cells in Graves' hyperthyroidism and ophthalmopathy. Amplified regions were TCR beta CDR3 sequences from RNA transcripts. HTBI primers were the set used in a first-round RT-PCR of the TCR CDR3. TCRdb passed the multiplex PCR reads through MiXCR, listing each CDR3 protein once. The sample has a few hundred thousand distinct CDR3 sequences, 15% to 19% seen once; the top ten hold around 7.8%. The sequenced sample was blood. Source of these receptors: a woman younger than 45 with Graves' hyperthyroidism.

This clonotype was seen at least ten times. The gene calls are TRBV6-2 or TRBV6-3 and TRBJ2-2, with TRBD2 identical over 7 bases. With V trimmed by 8 bases and J by 0 bases, 6 bases remained unmatched. From germline, CDR1 is MNHEY and CDR2 SVGEGT. The CDR3 has 15 amino acids. The CDR3 DNA reads as TGTGCCAGCTCTAGCGGTGAATCGAACACCGGGGAGCTGTTTTTT. Its translation is CASSSGESNTGELFF.

This clonotype was observed a few times. The chain links TRBV27 to TRBJ2-7; 9 bases map to TRBD1. Germline trimming cut 4 bases from V and 3 bases from J; bases unmatched to any gene: 10. The CDR3 contains 16 residues. Germline V gives CDR1 MNHEY, CDR2 SMNVEV (reference sequence). In DNA form, the CDR3 reads TGTGCCAGCAGTTCCGCCCGACAGGGGGACCTCTACGAGCAGTACTTC. Protein sequence: CASSSARQGDLYEQYF.

This clonotype occurred many times. The chain joins TRBV18 to TRBJ2-3; TRBD2 matches at 9 bases. Germline trimming cut 4 bases from V and 2 bases from J; bases unmatched to any gene: 4. The CDR3 spans 15 residues. The V gene's germline CDR1 is KGHSH and CDR2 LQKENI. CDR3 nucleotide sequence: TGTGCCAGCTCACAGACTAGCGGAGACACAGATACGCAGTATTTT. It encodes CASSQTSGDTDTQYF.